The 26 T cell receptor beta chains in this list originate from one sample, sequenced in a study of chemoradiotherapy in HPV16-positive cancers. Only in-frame clones appear in the TCRdb table, and some are missing; sequencing was by immunoSEQ multiplex PCR. The sample records 9,500 to 15,000 clones, 63% being singletons. Specimen collection occurred from a patient who underwent chemoradiotherapy. These TCRs come from a human donor with HPV-associated anogenital cancer.

V gene TRBV7-9 combines with J gene TRBJ1-3; D call uncertain. In germline, CDR1 is SEHNR, CDR2 FQNEAQ (reference sequence). Deletions cut 2 bases from V and 0 bases from J, with 20 bases between. This CDR3 is built from 19 residues. Here the CDR3 DNA reads TGTGCCAGCAGCTTATTGGGGTCGAGGAGCAGTAGCTCTGGAAACACCATATATTTT. Translating it yields CASSLLGSRSSSSGNTIYF.

The V and J genes are TRBV7-9 and TRBJ1-3; D is possibly TRBD1 (5 bases). The CDR3 length is 17 residues. Germline V lookup: CDR1 SEHNR, CDR2 FQNEAQ (reference sequence). The V and J ends lost 5 bases and 7 bases respectively, with 24 bases between them. The CDR3 is CASSATPPGTGGNTIYF. As DNA, the CDR3 is TGTGCCAGCAGCGCGACCCCCCCCGGGACGGGGGGGAACACCATATATTTT.

This chain uses TRBV6-6 with TRBJ1-3, with 7 bases aligning to TRBD1. After removal of 5 bases from V and 4 bases from J, the junction contained 11 bases not matched to a gene. Looked up from germline, CDR1 is MNHNY and CDR2 is SVGAGI (reference sequence). The CDR3 spans 16 residues. Here the CDR3 reads CASSAPGTATGNTIYF. The CDR3 DNA is TGTGCCAGCAGTGCCCCCGGGACAGCAACGGGAAACACCATATATTTT.

The genes are TRBV6-6 and TRBJ2-5, with TRBD2 matching 7 bases. The CDR3 has 13 amino acids. Germline trimming cut 6 bases from V and 9 bases from J; bases unmatched to any gene: 10. Germline V lookup: CDR1 MNHNY, CDR2 SVGAGI (reference sequence). The CDR3 DNA sequence: TGTGCCAGCAGCTCCCTCCCGACTAGCCCCCAGTACTTC. This gives the protein CASSSLPTSPQYF.

V usage is TRBV30 and J usage is TRBJ2-6; a weak D match, TRBD2 (5 bases). The length of the CDR3 is 14 residues. V was clipped by 5 bases and J by 1 base, with 9 bases between them. CDR1 and CDR2 from the germline V gene are GTSNPN and SVGIG (reference sequence). The CDR3 is CAWGLKSGANVLTF. CDR3 nucleotides: TGTGCCTGGGGACTGAAATCTGGGGCCAACGTCCTGACTTTC.

Relative to its sample, this clone is medium-sized. The chain couples TRBV30 to TRBJ1-2; the match to TRBD1 covers 7 bases. Germline-derived CDR1 and CDR2 are GTSNPN and SVGIG (reference sequence). There are 12 residues in the CDR3. The CDR3 here is CAFRGYGYGYTF. CDR3 nucleotide sequence: TGTGCGTTCAGGGGGTATGGCTATGGCTACACCTTC.

This clone was detected only once. This chain's CDR3 is CASSWGGTANTEAFF. CDR3 DNA sequence: TGCGCCAGCAGCTGGGGAGGGACAGCGAACACTGAAGCTTTCTTT. The chain combines TRBV4-1 with TRBJ1-1, with 7 nucleotides matching TRBD1. The CDR3 runs 15 residues. V lost 5 bases, J lost 1 base, and 7 bases stayed unmatched. Germline-derived CDR1 and CDR2 are MGHRA and YSYEKL.

This chain uses TRBV4-2 with TRBJ2-3; the D is unclear. This CDR3 is 14 amino acids long. The germline V gene encodes CDR1 LGHNA and CDR2 YNFKEQ. Trimming pared 1 base from V and 9 bases from J, leaving 14 bases between. The CDR3 DNA follows: TGTGCCAGCAGCCAAGTGGACGGGTTTGGAACGCAGTATTTT. Translating gives CASSQVDGFGTQYF.

The rearrangement joins TRBV7-8 to TRBJ1-2; D may be TRBD1 (6 bases). The germline CDR1 and CDR2 sequences are SGHVS and FQNEAQ. The CDR3 consists of 14 residues. Trimming removed 5 bases from V and 7 bases from J, with 17 bases in between. CDR3: CASSPQVGGLGYTF. CDR3 nucleotides: TGTGCCAGCAGCCCACAAGTTGGGGGGCTTGGCTACACCTTC.

The chain combines TRBV7-9 with TRBJ2-3; 7 positions agree with TRBD2. V was clipped by 3 bases and J by 6 bases; unmatched bases: 3. There are 13 residues in the CDR3. CDR1 is SEHNR, CDR2 FQNEAQ, per germline (reference sequence). CDR3 in amino acids: CASSFEGGDTQYF. In DNA form, the CDR3 reads TGTGCCAGCAGCTTTGAGGGAGGGGATACGCAGTATTTT. Looking up the rest from reference TRBV7-9 and TRBJ2-3 gives the full variable domain: DTGVSQNPRHKITKRGQNVTFRCDPISEHNRLYWYRQTLGQGPEFLTYFQNEAQLEKSRLLSDRFSAERPKGSFSTLEIQRTEQGDSAMYLCASSFEGGDTQYFGPGTRLTVL.

The J gene is TRBJ2-5, the V gene TRBV2; 13 bases fit TRBD2. After removal of 5 bases from V and 5 bases from J, the junction contained 2 bases not matched to a gene. Looked up from germline, CDR1 is SNHLY and CDR2 is FYNNEI. The CDR3 sequence is 14 residues long. CDR3 protein: CASSILAGGETQYF. The DNA of the CDR3 is TGTGCCAGCAGTATACTAGCGGGGGGGGAGACCCAGTACTTC.

The DNA of the CDR3 is TGTGCCAGTAGTATTACTAGCAGAGAGACCCAGTACTTC. Protein sequence: CASSITSRETQYF. J is TRBJ2-5 and V is TRBV19; D is possibly TRBD2 (6 bases). This CDR3 region has 13 residues. Germline V gene data show CDR1 as LNHDA and CDR2 as SQIVND (reference sequence). V lost 3 bases to trimming and J lost 4 bases, with 9 bases between them.

The chain links TRBV18 to TRBJ1-4, with a weak D call TRBD1 (6 bases). Germline V gene data show CDR1 as KGHSH and CDR2 as LQKENI. With 2 bases removed from V and 12 bases from J, the gap between germline ends came to 19 bases. CDR3 length equals 15 residues. As DNA, the CDR3 is TGTGCCAGCTCACCAAGGGCAGGGGACCTCAACGAACTGTTTTTT. The encoded protein is CASSPRAGDLNELFF.

The J gene is TRBJ2-1, the V gene TRBV4-1, with TRBD2 identical over 9 bases. The CDR3 extends over 15 amino acids. Germline V gives CDR1 MGHRA, CDR2 YSYEKL. The V and J ends lost 1 base and 7 bases, in that order; junction bases with no gene match: 5. CDR3 in DNA: TGCGCCAGCAGCCAAGGCGGGGGGGCCTGGAATGAGCAGTTCTTC. Protein product: CASSQGGGAWNEQFF.

The chain carries TRBV5-5 and TRBJ2-7; the match to TRBD1 covers 10 bases. The CDR3 spans 16 residues. The germline V gene encodes CDR1 SGHKS and CDR2 YYEKEE (reference sequence). V shed 2 bases, J shed 2 bases, and the junction held 7 bases outside the gene matches. CDR3: CASSFFHGQGAYEQYF. In DNA, the CDR3 is TGTGCCAGCAGCTTCTTCCATGGACAGGGGGCCTACGAGCAGTACTTC.

This clone showed up just a few times. The chain uses TRBV9 and TRBJ2-5; 8 bases fit TRBD2. This CDR3 contains 16 residues. Germline CDR1 is SGDLS and CDR2 is YYNGEE. J gave up 1 base and V 3 bases, and 8 bases lay outside the gene matches. The CDR3 nucleotides are TGTGCCAGCAGCGCCGCCCCGGCGGGGGGCCAAGAGACCCAGTACTTC. It translates to CASSAAPAGGQETQYF.

This rearrangement joins TRBV2 to TRBJ2-7; D is uncertain. CDR3 length: 15 residues. V gave up 1 base and J gave up 3 bases, with 13 bases separating them. Germline V CDR1 and CDR2: SNHLY, FYNNEI. This chain's CDR3 is CASSEEGPPDYEQYF. The CDR3 DNA sequence: TGTGCCAGCAGTGAAGAAGGGCCCCCGGACTACGAGCAGTACTTC.

The genes are TRBV11-2 and TRBJ2-3; TRBD1 matches at 7 bases. The germline V gene encodes CDR1 SGHAT and CDR2 FQNNGV. This CDR3 is built from 15 residues. J gave up 6 bases and V 2 bases, and 8 bases lay outside the gene matches. The CDR3 here is CASSLKTGDYDTQYF. CDR3 bases: TGTGCCAGCAGCTTAAAAACAGGGGATTATGATACGCAGTATTTT.

The table lists this clone with a few counts. The chain uses TRBV13 and TRBJ2-1; possibly TRBD1 for D (7 bases). This CDR3 contains 16 residues. V shed 1 base and J shed 8 bases, with 18 bases lying between them. Germline values: CDR1 PRHDT, CDR2 FYEKMQ (reference sequence). The CDR3 is CASSLEGQRAHDEQFF. CDR3 DNA: TGTGCCAGCAGCTTAGAGGGACAGCGGGCGCACGATGAGCAGTTCTTC.

V and J are TRBV5-1 and TRBJ1-6; TRBD1 is a possible D gene (5 bases). CDR3 length equals 15 residues. The germline V gene has CDR1 SGHRS and CDR2 YFSETQ. The V end was cut by 2 bases, the J end by 8 bases, with 14 bases between. The CDR3: CASSLSGRDDSPLHF. DNA for the CDR3: TGCGCCAGCAGCTTATCAGGGAGAGATGATTCACCCCTCCACTTT.

The J gene is TRBJ2-5, the V gene TRBV28; possible D gene TRBD1, 6 bases. Per germline, CDR1 MDHEN and CDR2 SYDVKM. The CDR3 covers 14 residues. Trimming removed 9 bases from V and 1 base from J, with 15 bases in between. The CDR3 nucleotides are TGTGCCAGTTGGAGGCAGGGGTTCCAAGAGACCCAGTACTTC. It is translated as CASWRQGFQETQYF. The whole variable domain, remainder taken from reference TRBV28 and TRBJ2-5, is DVKVTQSSRYLVKRTGEKVFLECVQDMDHENMFWYRQDPGLGLRLIYFSYDVKMKEKGDIPEGYSVSREKKERFSLILESASTNQTSMYLCASWRQGFQETQYFGPGTRLLVL.

This clone has a handful of counts. This chain connects TRBV4-2 to TRBJ1-2; D call uncertain. Germline values: CDR1 LGHNA, CDR2 YNFKEQ. The CDR3 contains 14 residues. Trimming shortened V by 6 bases and J by 6 bases, and 17 bases separated the two germline ends. The CDR3 DNA sequence: TGTGCCAGCAGGGTCCGGGGTACAAACGATGGCTACACCTTC. Translated, it gives CASRVRGTNDGYTF.

This clone appeared a few times. This chain links TRBV4-1 with TRBJ1-1; 7 nucleotides align to TRBD1. The germline V gene encodes CDR1 MGHRA and CDR2 YSYEKL. The V gene end was trimmed by 4 bases and the J gene end by 0 bases; junction bases not matched to a gene: 5. The CDR3 length is 15 residues. CDR3 region: CASSLEGAMNTEAFF. In nucleotides, the CDR3 is TGCGCCAGCAGCCTAGAGGGGGCTATGAACACTGAAGCTTTCTTT.

V gene TRBV4-2 combines with J gene TRBJ1-6; TRBD1 is a possible D gene (5 bases). CDR3 length: 14 residues. Trimming took off 4 bases at V and 6 bases at J, with 10 bases between the two ends. Germline lookup yields CDR1 LGHNA and CDR2 YNFKEQ. DNA for the CDR3: TGTGCCAGCAGCCGGAGACAGTCTAATTCACCCCTCCACTTT. Translated, it gives CASSRRQSNSPLHF.

This clone has just a few counts. This chain joins TRBV4-1 and TRBJ1-2; D remains ambiguous. V was shortened by 1 base and J by 8 bases, with 14 bases between the two germline ends. This CDR3 comprises 14 residues. CDR1 and CDR2 from the germline V gene are MGHRA and YSYEKL. The CDR3 reads CASSQVWNLGGYTF. DNA for the CDR3: TGCGCCAGCAGCCAAGTTTGGAACCTCGGCGGCTACACCTTC.

V usage is TRBV6-4 and J usage is TRBJ1-5; D not resolved. The CDR3 runs 15 residues. The V and J ends lost 3 bases and 3 bases respectively, with 12 bases between them. Germline values: CDR1 MRHNA, CDR2 SNTAGT. CDR3 nucleotides: TGTGCCAGCAGTGAGGAGCTGGGAGACAATCAGCCCCAGCATTTT. This sequence encodes CASSEELGDNQPQHF.